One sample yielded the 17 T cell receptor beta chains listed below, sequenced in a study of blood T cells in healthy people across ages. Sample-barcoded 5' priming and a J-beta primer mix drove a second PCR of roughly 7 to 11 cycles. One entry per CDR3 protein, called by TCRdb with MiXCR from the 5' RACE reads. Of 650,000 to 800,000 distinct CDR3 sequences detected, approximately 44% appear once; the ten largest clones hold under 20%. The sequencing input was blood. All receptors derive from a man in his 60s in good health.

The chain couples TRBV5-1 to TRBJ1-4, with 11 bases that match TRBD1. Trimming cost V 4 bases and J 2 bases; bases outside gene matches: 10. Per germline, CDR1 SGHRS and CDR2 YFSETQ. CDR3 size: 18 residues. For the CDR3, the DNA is TGCGCCAGCAGCCCCCGTGGGACAGGGGGGACGACTAATGAAAAACTGTTTTTT. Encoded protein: CASSPRGTGGTTNEKLFF.

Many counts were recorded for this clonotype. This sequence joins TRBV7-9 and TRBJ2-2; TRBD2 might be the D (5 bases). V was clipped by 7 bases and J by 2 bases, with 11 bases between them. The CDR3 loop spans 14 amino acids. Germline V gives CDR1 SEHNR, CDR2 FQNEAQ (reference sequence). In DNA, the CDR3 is TGTGCCAGCACCCGAGCGGATAACACCGGGGAGCTGTTTTTT. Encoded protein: CASTRADNTGELFF.

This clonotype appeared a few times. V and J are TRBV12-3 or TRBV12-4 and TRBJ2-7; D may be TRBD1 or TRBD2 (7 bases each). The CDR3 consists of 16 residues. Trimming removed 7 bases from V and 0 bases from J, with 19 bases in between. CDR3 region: CASNLRGRGTSYEQYF. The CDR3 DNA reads TGTGCCAGCAACCTTAGGGGGCGGGGGACCTCCTACGAGCAGTACTTC.

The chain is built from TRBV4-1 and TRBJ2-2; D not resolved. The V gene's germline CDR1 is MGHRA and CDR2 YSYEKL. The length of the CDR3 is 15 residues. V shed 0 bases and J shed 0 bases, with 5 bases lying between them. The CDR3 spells CASSQDWTNTGELFF. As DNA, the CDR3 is TGCGCCAGCAGCCAAGATTGGACGAACACCGGGGAGCTGTTTTTT.

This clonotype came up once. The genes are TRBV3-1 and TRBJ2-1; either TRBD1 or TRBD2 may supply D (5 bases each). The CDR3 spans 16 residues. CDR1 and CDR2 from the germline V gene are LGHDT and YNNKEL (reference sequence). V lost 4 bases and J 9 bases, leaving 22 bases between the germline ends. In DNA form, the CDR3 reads TGTGCCAGCAGCCTCCTCTCGGGACGGACCCAGGGTGAGCAGTTCTTC. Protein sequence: CASSLLSGRTQGEQFF.

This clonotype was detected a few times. The CDR3 protein is CASRQIWNEQYF. CDR3 in DNA: TGTGCCAGCAGACAGATTTGGAACGAGCAGTACTTC. This chain joins TRBV6-2 or TRBV6-3 and TRBJ2-7; D gene unclear. The CDR3 runs to 12 residues. The V end lost 6 bases, the J end lost 5 bases, and 11 bases lay between the germline ends. The germline V gene encodes CDR1 MNHEY and CDR2 SVGEGT.

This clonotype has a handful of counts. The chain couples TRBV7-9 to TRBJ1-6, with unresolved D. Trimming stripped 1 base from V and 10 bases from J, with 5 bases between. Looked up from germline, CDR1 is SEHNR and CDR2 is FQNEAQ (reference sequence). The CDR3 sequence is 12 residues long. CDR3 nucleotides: TGTGCCAGCAGCTTAGGGTTCTCACCCCTCCACTTT. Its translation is CASSLGFSPLHF.

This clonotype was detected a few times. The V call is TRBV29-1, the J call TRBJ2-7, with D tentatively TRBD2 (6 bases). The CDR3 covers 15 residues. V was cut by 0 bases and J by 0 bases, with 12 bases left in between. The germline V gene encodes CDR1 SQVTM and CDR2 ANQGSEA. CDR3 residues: CSVEDAAGNSYEQYF. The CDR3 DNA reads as TGCAGCGTTGAAGATGCGGCGGGAAACTCCTACGAGCAGTACTTC.

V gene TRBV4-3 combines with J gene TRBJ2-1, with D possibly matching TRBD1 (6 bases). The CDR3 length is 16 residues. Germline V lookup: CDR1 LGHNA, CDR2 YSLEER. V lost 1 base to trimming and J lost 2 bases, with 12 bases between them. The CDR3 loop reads CASSQAFRGPYNEQFF. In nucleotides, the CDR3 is TGCGCCAGCAGCCAAGCCTTCAGGGGCCCCTACAATGAGCAGTTCTTC.

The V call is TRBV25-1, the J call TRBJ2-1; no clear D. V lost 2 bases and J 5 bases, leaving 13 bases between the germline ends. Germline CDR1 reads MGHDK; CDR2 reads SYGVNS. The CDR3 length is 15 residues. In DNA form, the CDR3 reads TGTGCCAGCAGTGAAGGGCAGTCCTTCGACAATGAGCAGTTCTTC. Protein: CASSEGQSFDNEQFF.

The CDR3 DNA is TGTGCCAGCAGCTTATTCCGGGGGGACACCGGGGAGCTGTTTTTT. Translation gives CASSLFRGDTGELFF. This chain connects TRBV7-9 to TRBJ2-2, with TRBD2 matching over 7 bases. V trimming: 2 bases; J trimming: 3 bases; junction bases outside the gene matches: 3. Germline-derived CDR1 and CDR2 are SEHNR and FQNEAQ (reference sequence). The length of the CDR3 is 15 residues.

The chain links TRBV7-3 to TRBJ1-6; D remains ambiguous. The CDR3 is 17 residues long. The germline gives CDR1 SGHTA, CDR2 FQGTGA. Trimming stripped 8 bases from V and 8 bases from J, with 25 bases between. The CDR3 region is CASRARYNAFVDSPLHF. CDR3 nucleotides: TGTGCCAGCCGGGCGAGGTATAACGCGTTCGTCGATTCACCCCTCCACTTT.

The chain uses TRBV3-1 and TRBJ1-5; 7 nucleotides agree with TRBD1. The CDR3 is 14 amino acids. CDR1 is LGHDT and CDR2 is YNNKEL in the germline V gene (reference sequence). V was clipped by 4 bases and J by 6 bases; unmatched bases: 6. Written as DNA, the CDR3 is TGTGCCAGCAGCCCCGGGGACAGACCTCAGCCCCAGCATTTT. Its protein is CASSPGDRPQPQHF.

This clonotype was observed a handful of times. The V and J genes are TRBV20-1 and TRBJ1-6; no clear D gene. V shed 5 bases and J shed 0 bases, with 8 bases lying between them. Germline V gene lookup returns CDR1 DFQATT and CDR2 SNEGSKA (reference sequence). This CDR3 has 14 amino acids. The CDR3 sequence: CSALAGSYNSPLHF. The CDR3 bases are TGCAGTGCTCTGGCAGGCTCCTATAATTCACCCCTCCACTTT.

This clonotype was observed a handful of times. The CDR3 loop reads CASSQSGSYGYTF. The CDR3 region has the DNA TGTGCCAGCAGCCAGTCGGGCAGCTATGGCTACACCTTC. J is TRBJ1-2 and V is TRBV3-1; D gene uncertain. The V end lost 3 bases, the J end lost 4 bases, and 9 bases lay between the germline ends. CDR1 and CDR2 from the germline V gene are LGHDT and YNNKEL (reference sequence). The CDR3 extends over 13 amino acids.

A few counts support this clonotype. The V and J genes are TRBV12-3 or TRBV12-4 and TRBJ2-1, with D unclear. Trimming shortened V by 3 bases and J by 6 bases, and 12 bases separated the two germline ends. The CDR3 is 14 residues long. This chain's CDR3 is CASSFSADLNEQFF. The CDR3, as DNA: TGTGCCAGCAGTTTTTCCGCCGATCTCAATGAGCAGTTCTTC.

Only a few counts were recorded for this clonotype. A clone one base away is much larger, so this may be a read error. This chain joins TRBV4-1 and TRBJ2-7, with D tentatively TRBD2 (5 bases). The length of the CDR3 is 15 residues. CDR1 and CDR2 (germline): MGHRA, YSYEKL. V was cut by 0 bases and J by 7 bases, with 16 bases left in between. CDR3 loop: CASSQERANNNEQYF. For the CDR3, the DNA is TGCGCCAGCAGCCAAGAGAGGGCTAATAATAATGAGCAGTACTTC.